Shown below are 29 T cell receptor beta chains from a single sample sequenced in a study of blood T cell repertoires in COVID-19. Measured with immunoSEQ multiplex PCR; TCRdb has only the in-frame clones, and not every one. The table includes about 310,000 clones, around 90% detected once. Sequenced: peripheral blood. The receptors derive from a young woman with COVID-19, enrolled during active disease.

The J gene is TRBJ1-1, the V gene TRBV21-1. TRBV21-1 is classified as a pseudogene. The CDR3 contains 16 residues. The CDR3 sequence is CASSKSPNASYTEAFF. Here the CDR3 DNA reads TGTGCCAGCAGCAAAAGTCCCAACGCGAGCTACACTGAAGCTTTCTTT.

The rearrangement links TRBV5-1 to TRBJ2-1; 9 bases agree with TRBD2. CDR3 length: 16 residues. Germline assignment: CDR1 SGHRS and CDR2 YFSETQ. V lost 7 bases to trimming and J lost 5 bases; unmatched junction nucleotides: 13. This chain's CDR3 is CASGPGGRAGDNEQFF. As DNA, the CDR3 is TGCGCCAGCGGCCCTGGCGGGAGGGCGGGGGACAATGAGCAGTTCTTC. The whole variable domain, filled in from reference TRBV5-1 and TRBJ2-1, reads KAGVTQTPRYLIKTRGQQVTLSCSPISGHRSVSWYQQTPGQGLQFLFEYFSETQRNKGNFPGRFSGRQFSNSRSEMNVSTLELGDSALYLCASGPGGRAGDNEQFFGPGTRLTVL.

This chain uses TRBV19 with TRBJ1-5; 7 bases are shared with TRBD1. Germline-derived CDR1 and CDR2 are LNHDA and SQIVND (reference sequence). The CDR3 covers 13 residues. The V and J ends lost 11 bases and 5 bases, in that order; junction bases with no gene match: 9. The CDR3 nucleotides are TGTGCCGGGGGGACAGATAATCATCAGCCCCAGCATTTT. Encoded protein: CAGGTDNHQPQHF.

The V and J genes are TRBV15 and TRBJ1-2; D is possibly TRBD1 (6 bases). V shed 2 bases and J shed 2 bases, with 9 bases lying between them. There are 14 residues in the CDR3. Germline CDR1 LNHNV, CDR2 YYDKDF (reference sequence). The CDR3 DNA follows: TGTGCCACCAGCAGACCCGACAGGAACTATGGCTACACCTTC. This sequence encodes CATSRPDRNYGYTF.

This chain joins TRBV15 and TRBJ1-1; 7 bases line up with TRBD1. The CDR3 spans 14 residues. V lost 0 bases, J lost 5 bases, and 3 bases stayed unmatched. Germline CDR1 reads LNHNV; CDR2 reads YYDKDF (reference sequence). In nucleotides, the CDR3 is TGTGCCACCAGCAGAGAGGGGACAGTTACTGAAGCTTTCTTT. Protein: CATSREGTVTEAFF.

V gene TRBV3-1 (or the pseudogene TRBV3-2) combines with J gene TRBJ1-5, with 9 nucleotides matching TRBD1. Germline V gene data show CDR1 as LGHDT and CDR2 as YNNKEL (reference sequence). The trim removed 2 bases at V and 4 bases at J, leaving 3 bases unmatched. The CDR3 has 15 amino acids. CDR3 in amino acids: CASSQYGQGNQPQHF. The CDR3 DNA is TGTGCCAGCAGCCAATACGGACAGGGGAATCAGCCCCAGCATTTT.

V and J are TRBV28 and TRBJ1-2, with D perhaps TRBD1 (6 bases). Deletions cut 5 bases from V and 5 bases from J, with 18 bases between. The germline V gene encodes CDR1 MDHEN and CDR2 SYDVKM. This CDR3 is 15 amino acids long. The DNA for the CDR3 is TGTGCCAGCAGTGGCGCCGGGACAAGGAGTTATGGCTACACCTTC. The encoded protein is CASSGAGTRSYGYTF.

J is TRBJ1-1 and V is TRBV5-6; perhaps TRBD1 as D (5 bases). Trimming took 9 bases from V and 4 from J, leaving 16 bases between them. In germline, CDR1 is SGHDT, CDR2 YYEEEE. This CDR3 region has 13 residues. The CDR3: CATWGATGTEAFF. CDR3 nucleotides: TGTGCCACTTGGGGCGCCACAGGCACTGAAGCTTTCTTT.

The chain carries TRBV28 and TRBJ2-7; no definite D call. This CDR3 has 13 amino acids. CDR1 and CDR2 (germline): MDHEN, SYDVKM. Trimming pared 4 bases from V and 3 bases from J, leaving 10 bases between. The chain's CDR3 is CASSYQRLYEQYF. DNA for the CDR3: TGTGCCAGCAGTTACCAGAGACTCTACGAGCAGTACTTC.

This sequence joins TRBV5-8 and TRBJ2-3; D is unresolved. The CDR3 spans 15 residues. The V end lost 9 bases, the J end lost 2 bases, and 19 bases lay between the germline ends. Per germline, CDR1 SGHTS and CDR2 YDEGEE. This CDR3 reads CANTQSLPPTDTQYF. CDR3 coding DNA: TGTGCCAACACACAGAGTCTTCCTCCCACAGATACGCAGTATTTT.

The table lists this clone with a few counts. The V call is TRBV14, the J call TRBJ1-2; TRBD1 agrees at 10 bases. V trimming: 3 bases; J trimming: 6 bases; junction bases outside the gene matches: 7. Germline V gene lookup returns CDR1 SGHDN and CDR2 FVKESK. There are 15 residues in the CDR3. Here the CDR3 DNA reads TGTGCCAGCAGCCAGAATGCCGGGACAGGGGATGGCTACACCTTC. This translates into CASSQNAGTGDGYTF.

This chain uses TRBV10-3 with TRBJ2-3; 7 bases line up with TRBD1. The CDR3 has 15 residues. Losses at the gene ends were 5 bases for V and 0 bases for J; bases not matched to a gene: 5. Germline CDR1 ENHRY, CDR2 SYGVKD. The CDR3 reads CAISRDRVSTDTQYF. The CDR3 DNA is TGTGCCATCAGTCGGGACAGAGTAAGCACAGATACGCAGTATTTT.

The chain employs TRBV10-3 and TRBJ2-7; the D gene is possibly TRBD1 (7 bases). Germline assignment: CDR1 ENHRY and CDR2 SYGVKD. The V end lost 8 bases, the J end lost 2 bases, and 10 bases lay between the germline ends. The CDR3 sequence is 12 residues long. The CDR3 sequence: CAIAGQTYEQYF. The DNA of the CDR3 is TGTGCCATCGCGGGACAGACCTACGAGCAGTACTTC.

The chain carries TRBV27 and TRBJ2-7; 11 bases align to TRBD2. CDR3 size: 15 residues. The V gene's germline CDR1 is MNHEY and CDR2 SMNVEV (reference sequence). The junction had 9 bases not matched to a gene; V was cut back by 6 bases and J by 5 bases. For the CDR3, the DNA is TGTGCCAGCAGGATAGCGGGAGGGGCTCCCCACGAGCAGTACTTC. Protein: CASRIAGGAPHEQYF.

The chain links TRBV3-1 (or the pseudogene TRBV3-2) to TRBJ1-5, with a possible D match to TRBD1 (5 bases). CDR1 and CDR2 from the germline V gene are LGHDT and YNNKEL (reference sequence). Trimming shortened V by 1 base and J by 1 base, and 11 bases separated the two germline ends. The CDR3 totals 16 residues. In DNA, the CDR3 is TGTGCCAGCAGCCAAGGAAGGGGAATAAGCAATCAGCCCCAGCATTTT. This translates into CASSQGRGISNQPQHF.

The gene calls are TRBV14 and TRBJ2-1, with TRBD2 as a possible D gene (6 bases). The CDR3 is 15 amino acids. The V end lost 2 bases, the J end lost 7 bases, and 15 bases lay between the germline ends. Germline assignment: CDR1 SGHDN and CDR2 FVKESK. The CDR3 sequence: CASSQLPGVRNEQFF. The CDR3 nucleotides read TGTGCCAGCAGCCAATTACCGGGAGTACGGAATGAGCAGTTCTTC.

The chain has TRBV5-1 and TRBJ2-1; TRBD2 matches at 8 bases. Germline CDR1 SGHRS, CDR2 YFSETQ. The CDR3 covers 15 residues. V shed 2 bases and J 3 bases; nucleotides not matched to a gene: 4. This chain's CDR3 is CASSFSGNYYNEQFF. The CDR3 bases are TGCGCCAGCAGCTTTAGCGGGAACTACTACAATGAGCAGTTCTTC.

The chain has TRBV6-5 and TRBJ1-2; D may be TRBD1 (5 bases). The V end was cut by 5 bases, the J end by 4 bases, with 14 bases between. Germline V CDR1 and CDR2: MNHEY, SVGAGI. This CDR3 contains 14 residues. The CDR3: CASSTTGRTYGYTF. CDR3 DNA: TGTGCCAGCAGTACCACAGGTCGTACCTATGGCTACACCTTC.

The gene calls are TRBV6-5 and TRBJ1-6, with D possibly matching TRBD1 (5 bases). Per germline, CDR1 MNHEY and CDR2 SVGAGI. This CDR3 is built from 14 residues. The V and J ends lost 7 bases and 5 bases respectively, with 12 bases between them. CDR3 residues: CASKGFRDNSPLHF. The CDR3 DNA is TGTGCCAGCAAGGGGTTTCGCGATAATTCACCCCTCCACTTT.

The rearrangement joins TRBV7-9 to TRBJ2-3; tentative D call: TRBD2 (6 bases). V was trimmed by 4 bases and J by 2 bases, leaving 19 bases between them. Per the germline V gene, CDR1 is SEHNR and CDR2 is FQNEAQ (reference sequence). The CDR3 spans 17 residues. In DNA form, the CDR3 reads TGTGCCAGCAGCTCCCGGCACACCGGAGGGGTCACAGATACGCAGTATTTT. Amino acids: CASSSRHTGGVTDTQYF.

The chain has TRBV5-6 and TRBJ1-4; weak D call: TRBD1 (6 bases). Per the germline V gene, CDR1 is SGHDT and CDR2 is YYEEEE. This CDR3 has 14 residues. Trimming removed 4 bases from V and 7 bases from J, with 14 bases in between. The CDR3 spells CASSMGQGGEKLFF. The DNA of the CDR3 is TGTGCCAGCAGCATGGGCCAAGGGGGTGAAAAACTGTTTTTT.

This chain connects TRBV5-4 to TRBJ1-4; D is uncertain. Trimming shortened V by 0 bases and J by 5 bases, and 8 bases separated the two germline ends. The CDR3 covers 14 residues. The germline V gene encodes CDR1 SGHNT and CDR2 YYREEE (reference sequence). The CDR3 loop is CASSLDRTNEKLFF. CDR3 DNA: TGTGCCAGCAGCTTGGATAGAACGAATGAAAAACTGTTTTTT.

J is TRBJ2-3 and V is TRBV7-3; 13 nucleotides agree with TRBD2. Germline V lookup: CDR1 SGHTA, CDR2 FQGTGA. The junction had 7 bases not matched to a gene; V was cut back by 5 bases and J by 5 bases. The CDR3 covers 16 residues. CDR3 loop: CASSLLAGGRGDTQYF. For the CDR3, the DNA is TGTGCCAGCAGCCTACTAGCGGGAGGGCGGGGAGATACGCAGTATTTT.

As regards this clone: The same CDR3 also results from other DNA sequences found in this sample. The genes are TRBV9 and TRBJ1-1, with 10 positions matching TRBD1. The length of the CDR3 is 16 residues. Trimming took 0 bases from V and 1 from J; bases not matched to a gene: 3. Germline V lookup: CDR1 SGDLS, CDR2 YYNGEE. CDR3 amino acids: CASSVGQGAGNTEAFF. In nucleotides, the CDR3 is TGTGCCAGCAGCGTAGGACAGGGGGCAGGGAACACTGAAGCTTTCTTT.

CDR3 bases: TGTGCCAGCAGCTTTAGTGCGGGAGGGAGGTACAATGAGCAGTTCTTC. Amino acid sequence: CASSFSAGGRYNEQFF. The chain links TRBV7-9 to TRBJ2-1; TRBD2 aligns across 9 bases. There are 16 residues in the CDR3. J lost 4 bases, V lost 3 bases, and 7 bases had no gene match. The V gene's germline CDR1 is SEHNR and CDR2 FQNEAQ (reference sequence).

The CDR3 loop is CASSLEGGVSSTLTDTQYF. The CDR3 DNA reads TGCGCCAGCAGCTTGGAAGGGGGCGTATCCTCGACCCTCACAGATACGCAGTATTTT. This chain joins TRBV5-1 and TRBJ2-3; 7 bases align to TRBD1. CDR1 is SGHRS and CDR2 is YFSETQ in the germline V gene. The CDR3 has 19 residues. V trimming: 0 bases; J trimming: 2 bases; junction bases outside the gene matches: 15. Complete variable domain (other parts from reference TRBV5-1 and TRBJ2-3): KAGVTQTPRYLIKTRGQQVTLSCSPISGHRSVSWYQQTPGQGLQFLFEYFSETQRNKGNFPGRFSGRQFSNSRSEMNVSTLELGDSALYLCASSLEGGVSSTLTDTQYFGPGTRLTVL.

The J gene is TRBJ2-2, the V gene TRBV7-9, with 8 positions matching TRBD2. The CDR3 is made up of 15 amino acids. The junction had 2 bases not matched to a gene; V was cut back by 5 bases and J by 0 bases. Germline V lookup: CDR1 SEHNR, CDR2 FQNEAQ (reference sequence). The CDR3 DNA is TGTGCCAGCAGCCTGGGACTAGCGAACACCGGGGAGCTGTTTTTT. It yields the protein CASSLGLANTGELFF.

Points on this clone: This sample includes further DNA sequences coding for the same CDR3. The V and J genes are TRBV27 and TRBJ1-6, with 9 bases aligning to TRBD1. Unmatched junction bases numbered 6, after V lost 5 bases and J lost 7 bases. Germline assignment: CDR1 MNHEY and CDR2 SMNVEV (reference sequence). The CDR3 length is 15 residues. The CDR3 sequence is CASSLFGQGNSPLHF. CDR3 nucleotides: TGTGCCAGCAGTCTATTCGGACAGGGGAATTCACCCCTCCACTTT.

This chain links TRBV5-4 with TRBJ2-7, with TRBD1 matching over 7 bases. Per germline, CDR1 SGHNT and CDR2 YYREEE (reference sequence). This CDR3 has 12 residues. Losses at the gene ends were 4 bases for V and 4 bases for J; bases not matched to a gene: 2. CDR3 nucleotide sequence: TGTGCCAGCAGCCGGGACAGATACGAGCAGTACTTC. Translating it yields CASSRDRYEQYF.